Reported below is one T cell receptor beta chain. Its antigen remains unidentified. The data are from a study of OX40 agonist ivuxolimab in advanced cancers. Study overall: Patients were infused with ivuxolimab every 2 weeks at 0.01 to 10 mg/kg. Partial response was recorded in three patients: one hepatocellular carcinoma and two cutaneous melanoma cases.

Study observations and caveats: Partial responders receiving 0.1-3.0 mg/kg showed among the lowest clonal expansion. Normalized T-cell clonal expansion was also low in a subset of nonresponders.

TCRdb's copy holds only in-frame clones and misses some; the assay was immunoSEQ multiplex PCR. The profile covers tens of thousands of clones, with roughly 86% appearing a single time and over 0.6% taken by the ten largest. Per germline, CDR1 MDHEN and CDR2 SYDVKM. Trimming removed 5 bases at V and 0 bases at J, with 11 bases between. The CDR3 extends over 15 amino acids. The TCR sequence derives from an adult with an advanced solid tumor such as melanoma, head and neck, liver or kidney cancer. The chain has TRBV28 and TRBJ1-5; D call uncertain. The sequenced sample was CD4+ or CD8+ T cells sorted from blood, obtained in a trial of the OX40 agonist ivuxolimab. The CDR3 nucleotides read TGTGCCAGCAGTCCTGCGCTGGGTAGCAATCAGCCCCAGCATTTT. This codes for CASSPALGSNQPQHF.